Below are 17 T cell receptor beta chains sequenced from a single sample in a study of PD-1 blockade in classical Hodgkin lymphoma. Time point described: cycle 4 day 1 (C4D1), after less than 7 weeks of nivolumab. Relapse after autologous stem cell transplantation occurred in every patient, and brentuximab vedotin exposure varied. Some clones are missing from TCRdb's copy, which holds only in-frame ones; the method was immunoSEQ multiplex PCR. The sample has more than 90,000 clones, more than 70% seen once. The sequenced sample was peripheral blood mononuclear cells (PBMCs), obtained before the fourth cycle of nivolumab. The receptors come from a human donor with classical Hodgkin lymphoma.

The V and J genes are TRBV21-1 and TRBJ1-2; the table's D call, TRBD1, was not checked against the DNA. TRBV21-1 is a recognized pseudogene. The CDR3 loop spans 18 amino acids. The CDR3 spells CASSKIIRDRAIGYGYTF. As DNA, the CDR3 is TGTGCCAGCAGCAAAATAATTAGGGACAGGGCAATAGGCTATGGCTACACCTTC.

V is TRBV30 and J is TRBJ2-3; 7 nucleotides line up with TRBD1. The trim removed 3 bases at V and 3 bases at J, leaving 9 bases unmatched. The CDR3 sequence is 15 residues long. Looked up from germline, CDR1 is GTSNPN and CDR2 is SVGIG (reference sequence). CDR3 protein: CAWSGTGDGTDTQYF. The CDR3 region has the DNA TGTGCCTGGAGCGGAACAGGGGATGGTACAGATACGCAGTATTTT.

The V gene is TRBV6-1, the J gene TRBJ1-5; maybe TRBD1 (5 bases). Trimming stripped 3 bases from V and 5 bases from J, with 14 bases between. From germline, CDR1 is MNHNS and CDR2 SASEGT. The CDR3 sequence is 15 residues long. CDR3: CASSEYRTRDQPQHF. DNA for the CDR3: TGTGCCAGCAGTGAGTACAGGACCCGGGATCAGCCCCAGCATTTT.

The genes are TRBV15 and TRBJ2-7; D may be TRBD1 (6 bases). V gave up 0 bases and J gave up 7 bases, with 16 bases separating them. Looked up from germline, CDR1 is LNHNV and CDR2 is YYDKDF (reference sequence). The CDR3 is made up of 15 amino acids. The CDR3 DNA reads as TGTGCCACCAGCAGAGAGGGCAGGGCTAGGGGGGAGCAGTACTTC. It translates to CATSREGRARGEQYF.

Regarding this clone: Other DNA sequences in this specimen translate into the identical CDR3. This chain links TRBV5-1 with TRBJ2-1; a possible D gene is TRBD1 (5 bases). Trimming removed 4 bases at V and 1 base at J, with 9 bases between. This CDR3 region has 14 residues. CDR1 and CDR2 from the germline V gene are SGHRS and YFSETQ. CDR3 nucleotides: TGCGCCAGCAGCCTAACAGGATCCTACAATGAGCAGTTCTTC. Translation: CASSLTGSYNEQFF.

The chain combines TRBV5-6 with TRBJ1-3, with no clear D. The V end lost 4 bases, the J end lost 1 base, and 3 bases lay between the germline ends. Per the germline V gene, CDR1 is SGHDT and CDR2 is YYEEEE. The CDR3 is 12 residues long. Here the CDR3 DNA reads TGTGCCAGCAGCCGTTCTGGAAACACCATATATTTT. Residues: CASSRSGNTIYF.

With regard to this clone: At the DNA level, this CDR3 is encoded by other sequences in the same sample as well. This chain uses TRBV9 with TRBJ2-7; either TRBD1 or TRBD2 may supply D (5 bases each). Germline loops: CDR1 SGDLS, CDR2 YYNGEE. This CDR3 spans 15 amino acids. V lost 1 base, J lost 2 bases, and 13 bases lay in between. For the CDR3, the DNA is TGTGCCAGCAGCGTATCTGGTGGGGGTCCCTACGAGCAGTACTTC. Its translation: CASSVSGGGPYEQYF.

V is TRBV5-5 and J is TRBJ2-7; TRBD1 matches at 7 bases. CDR1 and CDR2 from the germline V gene are SGHKS and YYEKEE (reference sequence). The CDR3 covers 13 residues. The J segment lost 5 bases and the V segment lost 2 bases, leaving 4 bases of the junction unmatched. The CDR3 DNA reads as TGTGCCAGCAGCTTCCCAGGGGGAGACGAGCAGTACTTC. It translates to CASSFPGGDEQYF.

The rearrangement links TRBV9 to TRBJ2-7, with TRBD2 as a possible D gene (5 bases). This CDR3 has 15 residues. In germline, CDR1 is SGDLS, CDR2 YYNGEE. Trimming took 0 bases from V and 0 from J, leaving 10 bases between them. The CDR3 DNA reads TGTGCCAGCAGCGTAGGGGGTCTAGCCTCCTACGAGCAGTACTTC. This encodes CASSVGGLASYEQYF.

The rearrangement joins TRBV9 to TRBJ2-5; 11 nucleotides align to TRBD2. Germline trimming cut 4 bases from V and 1 base from J; bases unmatched to any gene: 6. The CDR3 totals 16 residues. CDR1 is SGDLS and CDR2 is YYNGEE in the germline V gene. CDR3 nucleotide sequence: TGTGCCAGCAGCCTCAATAGCGGGGGGGGCCAAGAGACCCAGTACTTC. It encodes CASSLNSGGGQETQYF.

The chain links TRBV27 to TRBJ2-3; D is unresolved. The CDR3 runs 15 residues. Trimming pared 3 bases from V and 0 bases from J, leaving 10 bases between. CDR1 and CDR2 (germline): MNHEY, SMNVEV (reference sequence). CDR3 residues: CASSFRPASTDTQYF. The CDR3 coding sequence is TGTGCCAGCAGTTTCCGGCCAGCTAGCACAGATACGCAGTATTTT.

The chain combines TRBV19 with TRBJ2-3; 7 bases align to TRBD2. Germline values: CDR1 LNHDA, CDR2 SQIVND (reference sequence). The CDR3 is 17 residues long. With 3 bases clipped from V and 2 bases from J, the junction kept 11 bases outside the gene matches. This chain's CDR3 is CASSIDLGTIVTDTQYF. As DNA, the CDR3 is TGTGCCAGTAGTATCGACCTAGGGACTATAGTCACAGATACGCAGTATTTT. Full variable domain (rest looked up from reference TRBV19 and TRBJ2-3): DGGITQSPKYLFRKEGQNVTLSCEQNLNHDAMYWYRQDPGQGLRLIYYSQIVNDFQKGDIAEGYSVSREKKESFPLTVTSAQKNPTAFYLCASSIDLGTIVTDTQYFGPGTRLTVL.

The V call is TRBV7-9, the J call TRBJ1-4; TRBD1 is a possible D gene (6 bases). The germline V gene has CDR1 SEHNR and CDR2 FQNEAQ (reference sequence). The CDR3 covers 15 residues. V gave up 3 bases and J gave up 3 bases, with 11 bases separating them. CDR3 loop: CASSFTGRANEKLFF. The CDR3 DNA follows: TGTGCCAGCAGCTTCACAGGGAGAGCTAATGAAAAACTGTTTTTT. Filled out from reference TRBV7-9 and TRBJ1-4, the complete variable domain reads DTGVSQNPRHKITKRGQNVTFRCDPISEHNRLYWYRQTLGQGPEFLTYFQNEAQLEKSRLLSDRFSAERPKGSFSTLEIQRTEQGDSAMYLCASSFTGRANEKLFFGSGTQLSVL.

This chain links TRBV7-9 with TRBJ1-1; TRBD1 is a possible D gene (6 bases). The V end lost 5 bases, the J end lost 3 bases, and 16 bases lay between the germline ends. The CDR3 runs 15 residues. Germline lookup yields CDR1 SEHNR and CDR2 FQNEAQ (reference sequence). The CDR3 spells CASSKQGPYDTEAFF. CDR3 coding DNA: TGTGCCAGCAGCAAACAGGGACCCTATGACACTGAAGCTTTCTTT.

The rearrangement links TRBV19 to TRBJ2-5; 9 bases match TRBD1. The J segment lost 3 bases and the V segment lost 5 bases, leaving 7 bases of the junction unmatched. CDR1 is LNHDA, CDR2 SQIVND, per germline (reference sequence). The CDR3 spans 15 residues. CDR3 DNA: TGTGCCAGTAGTGAACCGGGACAGGGCGAAGAGACCCAGTACTTC. It is translated as CASSEPGQGEETQYF.

The J gene is TRBJ1-1, the V gene TRBV30; D may be TRBD1 (6 bases). The CDR3 length is 14 residues. The V end lost 1 base, the J end lost 11 bases, and 20 bases lay between the germline ends. Per germline, CDR1 GTSNPN and CDR2 SVGIG (reference sequence). The CDR3 coding sequence is TGTGCCTGGAGTGAGGGGGGGTACAGGGCCCAGGCTTTCTTT. This encodes CAWSEGGYRAQAFF.

The chain is built from TRBV4-3 and TRBJ2-3; no clear D. The CDR3 runs to 14 residues. The V end lost 0 bases, the J end lost 0 bases, and 4 bases lay between the germline ends. The germline gives CDR1 LGHNA, CDR2 YSLEER. CDR3 amino acids: CASSQDSSTDTQYF. The CDR3, as DNA: TGCGCCAGCAGCCAAGATTCTAGCACAGATACGCAGTATTTT.